This is a list of T cell receptor beta chains from one sample in a study of PD-1 blockade in classical Hodgkin lymphoma. The table came from immunoSEQ multiplex PCR; TCRdb's copy has only in-frame clones and leaves some out. The sample includes approximately 14,000 clones, more than 80% of them seen just once. Sequencing was performed on peripheral blood mononuclear cells (PBMCs), taken before the fourth cycle of nivolumab. Receptors were obtained from a human donor with classical Hodgkin lymphoma. Each CDR3 is given with its conserved first and last residue. The D gene is left open where the match is weak. Not all rows give a size; the values are once, few, many and, for expanded clones, a class.

d_gene,abundance,j_gene,v_gene,CDR3aa,CDR3nt
-,-,TRBJ1-1,TRBV6-5,CASSTGRLNTEAFF,TGTGCCAGCAGTACCGGACGGTTGAACACTGAAGCTTTCTTT
TRBD1,-,TRBJ1-2,TRBV27,CASSTGVANYGYTF,TGTGCCAGCAGTACAGGGGTAGCCAACTATGGCTACACCTTC
TRBD1,few,TRBJ1-4,TRBV28,CASSLRDRGFEKLFF,TGTGCCAGCAGCCTCCGGGACAGGGGATTCGAAAAACTGTTTTTT
TRBD1,-,TRBJ1-2,TRBV25-1,CASRGDREDGYTF,TGTGCCAGCAGGGGGGACAGGGAAGATGGCTACACCTTC
-,few,TRBJ2-5,TRBV6-6,CASSYSGSQETQYF,TGTGCCAGCAGTTACTCGGGGAGCCAAGAGACCCAGTACTTC
-,-,TRBJ1-5,TRBV6-1,CATSPSGPQHF,TGTGCCACCAGCCCGTCAGGGCCCCAGCATTTT
TRBD2,-,TRBJ2-1,TRBV4-3,CASSHPAAGYNEQFF,TGCGCCAGCAGCCACCCTGCAGCGGGATACAATGAGCAGTTCTTC
TRBD1,few,TRBJ1-2,TRBV11-2,CASSSIRDRGRRGYGYTF,TGTGCCAGCAGTTCGATCCGGGACAGGGGCCGGCGGGGCTATGGCTACACCTTC
-,-,TRBJ2-3,TRBV9,CASSPAVSTSTDTQYF,TGTGCCAGCAGCCCAGCAGTCAGTACTAGCACAGATACGCAGTATTTT
-,-,TRBJ1-2,TRBV19,CASSAGYQVYGYTF,TGTGCCAGTAGTGCGGGATACCAGGTCTATGGCTACACCTTC
-,-,TRBJ1-2,TRBV9,CASSVEGGRFAYGYTF,TGTGCCAGCAGCGTAGAAGGGGGACGGTTCGCTTATGGCTACACCTTC
-,-,TRBJ2-1,TRBV21-1,CASSKESGAKYICNEQFF,-
-,-,TRBJ2-1,TRBV6-1,CASTLLDSPYNEQFF,TGTGCCAGCACCCTTTTGGACAGTCCCTACAATGAGCAGTTCTTC
TRBD1,-,TRBJ1-1,TRBV19,CASREDRGFENTEAFF,TGTGCCAGTCGAGAGGACAGGGGTTTCGAGAACACTGAAGCTTTCTTT
-,-,TRBJ2-3,TRBV18,CASSPNKGDTQYF,TGTGCCAGCTCACCAAACAAGGGCGATACGCAGTATTTT
TRBD2,-,TRBJ2-3,TRBV11-1,CASSSSSGGLLKIDTQYF,TGTGCCAGCAGCTCCTCGAGCGGGGGGCTGTTAAAAATAGATACGCAGTATTTT
-,once,TRBJ1-4,TRBV7-9,CASSSQIRGKEGEKLFF,TGTGCCAGCAGCTCTCAGATACGGGGAAAGGAGGGTGAAAAACTGTTTTTT
TRBD2,-,TRBJ2-3,TRBV11-2,CASSFRGLAGGFTDTQYF,TGTGCCAGCAGCTTCAGGGGACTAGCGGGGGGCTTCACAGATACGCAGTATTTT
-,-,TRBJ2-7,TRBV23-1,CASSQSFRGGPYEQYF,TGCGCCAGCAGTCAATCTTTCAGGGGGGGGCCCTACGAGCAGTACTTC
-,-,TRBJ2-2,TRBV19,CASLGSSGKLFF,TGTGCCAGTTTAGGGTCCTCCGGGAAGCTGTTTTTT
TRBD1,-,TRBJ2-7,TRBV7-7,CASSDGQGSSYEQYF,TGTGCTAGCAGCGACGGACAGGGGAGCTCCTACGAGCAGTACTTC
-,-,TRBJ1-1,TRBV27,CASRNRVRNTEAFF,TGTGCCAGCAGAAACAGGGTCCGGAACACTGAAGCTTTCTTT
-,-,TRBJ2-7,TRBV11-2,CASRGSGYTEQYF,TGTGCCAGCCGAGGCAGCGGATACACCGAGCAGTACTTC
-,-,TRBJ2-1,TRBV19,CASRDLGANEQFF,TGTGCCAGTAGAGACTTAGGGGCCAATGAGCAGTTCTTC
-,once,TRBJ2-7,TRBV7-8,CASSTPADFLGEQYF,TGTGCCAGCAGCACCCCCGCGGACTTCTTGGGGGAGCAGTACTTC
-,-,TRBJ1-1,TRBV27,CASIGSSPEAFF,TGTGCCAGCATTGGATCTTCTCCTGAAGCTTTCTTT
-,-,TRBJ2-2,TRBV30,CAETPFWGVDTGELFF,TGTGCCGAGACTCCTTTTTGGGGGGTGGACACCGGGGAGCTGTTTTTT
-,-,TRBJ1-6,TRBV2,CASSVGDTLRGDSPLHF,TGTGCCAGCAGTGTAGGGGACACCCTTAGAGGTGATTCACCCCTCCACTTT
TRBD2,-,TRBJ2-2,TRBV7-2,CASSFQGLAGANTGELFF,TGTGCCAGCAGCTTTCAAGGACTAGCGGGGGCCAACACCGGGGAGCTGTTTTTT
-,-,TRBJ1-1,TRBV7-9,CASSFGGVAEAFF,TGTGCCAGCAGCTTCGGGGGGGTCGCTGAAGCTTTCTTT
TRBD2,-,TRBJ2-7,TRBV6-5,CASKPAGFYEQYF,TGTGCCAGCAAGCCAGCGGGGTTCTACGAGCAGTACTTC
-,few,TRBJ2-2,TRBV7-9,CASNTLGAGELFF,TGTGCCAGCAACACTTTGGGGGCCGGGGAGCTGTTTTTT
-,once,TRBJ1-1,TRBV28,CASSLWAGRFTEAFF,TGTGCCAGCAGTTTATGGGCAGGGCGCTTCACTGAAGCTTTCTTT
-,-,TRBJ1-6,TRBV4-1,CASSQDLRNPLHF,TGCGCCAGCAGCCAAGATTTAAGAAACCCCCTCCACTTT
-,-,TRBJ2-7,TRBV4-3,CASSQDRGAYEQYF,TGCGCCAGCAGCCAAGATCGAGGAGCCTACGAGCAGTACTTC
-,-,TRBJ1-1,TRBV7-2,CASSLGARAEAFF,TGTGCCAGCAGCTTAGGGGCTAGGGCTGAAGCTTTCTTT
TRBD1,once,TRBJ2-1,TRBV19,CASTRRAGGFNEQFF,TGTGCCAGTACTCGGCGGGCAGGGGGCTTCAATGAGCAGTTCTTC
-,-,TRBJ1-4,TRBV28,CASRPRTNEKLFF,TGTGCCAGCAGACCGCGAACTAATGAAAAACTGTTTTTT